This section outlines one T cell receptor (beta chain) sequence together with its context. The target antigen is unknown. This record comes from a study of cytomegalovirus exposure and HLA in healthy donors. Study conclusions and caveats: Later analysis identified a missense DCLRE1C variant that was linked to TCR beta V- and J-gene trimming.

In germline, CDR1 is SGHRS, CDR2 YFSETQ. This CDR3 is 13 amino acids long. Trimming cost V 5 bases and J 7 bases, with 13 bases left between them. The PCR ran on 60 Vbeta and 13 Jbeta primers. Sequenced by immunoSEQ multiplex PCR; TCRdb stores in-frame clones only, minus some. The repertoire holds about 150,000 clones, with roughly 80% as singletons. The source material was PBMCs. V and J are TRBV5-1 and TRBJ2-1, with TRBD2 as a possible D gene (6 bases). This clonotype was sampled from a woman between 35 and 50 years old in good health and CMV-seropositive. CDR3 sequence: CASRWGLGNEQFF. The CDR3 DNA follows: TGCGCCAGCAGATGGGGACTTGGTAATGAGCAGTTCTTC.